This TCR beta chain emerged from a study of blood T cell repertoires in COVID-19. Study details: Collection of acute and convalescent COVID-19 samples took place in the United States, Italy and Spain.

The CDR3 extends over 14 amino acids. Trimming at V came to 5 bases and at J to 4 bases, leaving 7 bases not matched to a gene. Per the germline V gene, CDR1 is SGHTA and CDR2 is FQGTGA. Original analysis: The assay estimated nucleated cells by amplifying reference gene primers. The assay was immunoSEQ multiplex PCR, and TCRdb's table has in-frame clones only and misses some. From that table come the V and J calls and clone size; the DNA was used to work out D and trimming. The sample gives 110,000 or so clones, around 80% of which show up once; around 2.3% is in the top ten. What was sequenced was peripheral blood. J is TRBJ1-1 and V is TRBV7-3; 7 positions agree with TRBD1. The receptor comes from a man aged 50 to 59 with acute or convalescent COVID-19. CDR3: CASSRTGRGTEAFF. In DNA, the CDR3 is TGTGCCAGCAGCCGGACAGGCCGGGGCACTGAAGCTTTCTTT.